This T cell receptor beta chain was sequenced during a study of cytomegalovirus exposure and HLA in healthy donors. V shed 3 bases, J shed 4 bases, and the junction held 9 bases outside the gene matches. The CDR3 length is 16 residues. Germline V lookup: CDR1 SGHRS, CDR2 YFSETQ. Researchers ran the PCR with 60 Vbeta and 13 Jbeta primers. Repertoires were generated with immunoSEQ multiplex PCR, while TCRdb's copy carries only in-frame clones and drops some. The sample yields 95,000 to 150,000 clones, around 77% seen once. The sequenced sample consisted of PBMCs. This chain uses TRBV5-1 with TRBJ2-3, with 9 positions matching TRBD2. The sequence came from a human donor in good health. For the CDR3, the DNA is TGCGCCAGCAGCTCACCCCGACTAGCGGAGGCAGATACGCAGTATTTT. Translated: CASSSPRLAEADTQYF.